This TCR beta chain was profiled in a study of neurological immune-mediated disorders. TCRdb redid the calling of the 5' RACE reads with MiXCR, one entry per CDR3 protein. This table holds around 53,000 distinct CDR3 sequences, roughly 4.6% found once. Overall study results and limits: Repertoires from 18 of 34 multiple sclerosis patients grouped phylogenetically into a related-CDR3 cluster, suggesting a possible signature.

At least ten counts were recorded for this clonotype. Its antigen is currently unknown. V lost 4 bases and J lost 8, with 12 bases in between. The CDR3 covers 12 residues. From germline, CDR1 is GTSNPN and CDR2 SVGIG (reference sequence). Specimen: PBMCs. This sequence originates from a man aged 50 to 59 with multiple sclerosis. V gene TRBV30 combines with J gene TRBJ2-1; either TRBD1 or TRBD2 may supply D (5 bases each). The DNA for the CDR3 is TGTGCCTGGAAAAGGGACGGGGATGAGCAGTTCTTC. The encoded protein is CAWKRDGDEQFF.